This record covers a single T cell receptor (beta chain). These data originate in a study of blood T cell repertoires in COVID-19. About the study: The samples span acute and convalescent COVID-19 from the United States, Italy and Spain. The analysed material was cDNA or gDNA that came from T cells, B-cell-depleted T cells, or PBMCs.

Authors' analysis steps: Estimation of nucleated cell counts relied on the amplification of reference gene primers. Method: immunoSEQ multiplex PCR; TCRdb's copy keeps in-frame clones and lacks some. The DNA gave D and trimming, while V, J and clone size come from that table. The table lists around 45,000 clones, 91% of them singletons, with around 6% in the top ten. The TCR was taken from a man in his sixties or seventies with active COVID-19. Sample: peripheral blood.

The CDR3: CASSSQGITTEAFF. The CDR3 DNA is TGTGCCAGCAGTTCCCAGGGGATCACCACTGAAGCTTTCTTT. The chain recombines TRBV6-2 or TRBV6-3 with TRBJ1-1, with a weak D call TRBD1 (6 bases). CDR1 is MNHEY and CDR2 is SVGEGT in the germline V gene. With 4 bases removed from V and 4 bases from J, the gap between germline ends came to 13 bases. This CDR3 spans 14 amino acids.